The 20 T cell receptor beta chains listed next were all sequenced from one sample in a study of post-analysis software for immune sequencing data. These receptors have no known antigen. Study findings and constraints: About five TRBV segments, including TRBV5-6, TRBV5-1 and TRBV20-1, were more frequent in patients than controls.

Presence of unique molecular identifiers characterized the TCR beta cDNA libraries. TCRdb independently ran MiXCR on the PCR reads; one entry per CDR3 protein. The sample records about 770,000 distinct CDR3 sequences, about 45% being singletons. The sequenced sample consisted of blood. The receptors shown here come from a girl aged 5-17 years with multiple sclerosis.

The chain has TRBV7-2 and TRBJ2-5; 11 nucleotides agree with TRBD1. This CDR3 has 16 amino acids. Germline V lookup: CDR1 SGHTA, CDR2 FQGNSA. Trimming cost V 5 bases and J 2 bases; bases outside gene matches: 7. CDR3 loop: CASSPWGQGVQETQYF. CDR3 nucleotides: TGTGCCAGCAGCCCGTGGGGACAGGGGGTTCAAGAGACCCAGTACTTC.

The chain links TRBV5-1 to TRBJ2-7; 7 nucleotides line up with TRBD1. Germline V gene lookup returns CDR1 SGHRS and CDR2 YFSETQ. Trimming at V came to 4 bases and at J to 1 base, leaving 8 bases not matched to a gene. The CDR3 has 15 residues. CDR3 bases: TGCGCCAGCAGCCAGGGCCGGACAGGTTCCTACGAGCAGTACTTC. As protein: CASSQGRTGSYEQYF. The full variable domain, its missing parts supplied by reference TRBV5-1 and TRBJ2-7, is KAGVTQTPRYLIKTRGQQVTLSCSPISGHRSVSWYQQTPGQGLQFLFEYFSETQRNKGNFPGRFSGRQFSNSRSEMNVSTLELGDSALYLCASSQGRTGSYEQYFGPGTRLTVT.

This clonotype was seen a few times. One end of the junction varies from germline; a read error may be responsible. V is TRBV4-3 and J is TRBJ2-1; 11 bases agree with TRBD2. Germline V lookup: CDR1 LGHNA, CDR2 YSLEER. CDR3 size: 19 residues. The CDR3 region has the DNA TGCGCCAGCAGCCAAGAGACTAGCGGGATAATGCGTTCCTCCAATGAGCAGTTCTTC. Encoded protein: CASSQETSGIMRSSNEQFF.

This clonotype has only a few counts. The chain employs TRBV29-1 and TRBJ2-4, with D tentatively TRBD1 or TRBD2 (5 bases each). V was trimmed by 4 bases and J by 6 bases, leaving 16 bases between them. The CDR3 runs 14 residues. CDR1 is SQVTM and CDR2 is ANQGSEA in the germline V gene. The CDR3 region is CSVGVPGRINIQYF. CDR3 nucleotide sequence: TGCAGCGTTGGCGTACCGGGACGGATAAACATTCAGTACTTC.

The chain joins TRBV12-3 or TRBV12-4 to TRBJ1-6; D remains unclear. The CDR3 has 12 residues. V lost 2 bases and J lost 12, with 8 bases in between. This CDR3 is CASSLYPKPLHF. Written as DNA, the CDR3 is TGTGCCAGCAGTTTATATCCCAAACCCCTCCACTTT.

The chain has TRBV27 and TRBJ1-5; D call uncertain. V was shortened by 3 bases and J by 0 bases, with 9 bases between the two germline ends. CDR1 and CDR2 from the germline V gene are MNHEY and SMNVEV (reference sequence). The CDR3 totals 15 residues. CDR3 protein: CASSLSAYSNQPQHF. CDR3 coding DNA: TGTGCCAGCAGTTTGTCGGCCTATAGCAATCAGCCCCAGCATTTT.

This clonotype was found many times. This chain links TRBV25-1 with TRBJ2-7; D might be TRBD1 (5 bases). The CDR3 has 11 amino acids. Germline loops: CDR1 MGHDK, CDR2 SYGVNS. V was cut by 3 bases and J by 5 bases, with 5 bases left in between. The CDR3 sequence is CASSEGHEQYF. DNA of the CDR3: TGTGCCAGCAGTGAGGGGCACGAGCAGTACTTC.

This clonotype showed up just a few times. The chain is built from TRBV10-3 and TRBJ2-5; D is ambiguous. Germline CDR1 and CDR2: ENHRY and SYGVKD. CDR3 length: 12 residues. Deletions cut 2 bases from V and 3 bases from J, with 4 bases between. The CDR3 sequence is CAISEVEETQYF. CDR3 nucleotides: TGTGCCATCAGTGAGGTTGAAGAGACCCAGTACTTC.

This chain connects TRBV5-6 to TRBJ2-3, with D tentatively TRBD1 or TRBD2 (7 bases each). V dropped 4 bases and J dropped 4 bases, with 19 bases sitting between them. The CDR3 has 16 residues. Germline V gives CDR1 SGHDT, CDR2 YYEEEE. As DNA, the CDR3 is TGTGCCAGCAGCACCCCAGGGGGAGGGACTCCAGATACGCAGTATTTT. Translating gives CASSTPGGGTPDTQYF.

The genes are TRBV20-1 and TRBJ2-4; TRBD2 matches 9 bases. V was clipped by 6 bases and J by 4 bases; unmatched bases: 10. Germline loops: CDR1 DFQATT, CDR2 SNEGSKA (reference sequence). This CDR3 is 15 amino acids long. In DNA form, the CDR3 reads TGCAGTGCCCGGAGCCTTAGCGGGAGTAAAAACATTCAGTACTTC. Its protein product is CSARSLSGSKNIQYF.

This clonotype turned up a few times. The chain couples TRBV27 to TRBJ2-7; TRBD1 is a possible D gene (6 bases). CDR1 and CDR2 (germline): MNHEY, SMNVEV (reference sequence). V lost 5 bases and J 5 bases, leaving 16 bases between the germline ends. The CDR3 has 14 amino acids. This chain's CDR3 is CASSRTRGSNEQYF. The DNA for the CDR3 is TGTGCCAGCAGTCGTACAAGGGGGAGCAACGAGCAGTACTTC.

With respect to this clonotype: Relative to the germline gene, one junction end is altered; a read error may explain this. J is TRBJ2-7 and V is TRBV6-6, with D perhaps matching TRBD1 (5 bases). Judging by the DNA end, TRBJ2-5 fits better; the J call may be wrong. The CDR3 totals 13 residues. The germline gives CDR1 MNHNY, CDR2 SVGAGI (reference sequence). The CDR3 coding sequence is TGTGCCAACAGTTACGGGCAGGGAGAGACCCAGTACTTC. Its protein is CANSYGQGETQYF.

The chain is built from TRBV11-2 and TRBJ1-4; a possible D gene is TRBD1 (5 bases). The CDR3 extends over 14 amino acids. Trimming pared 5 bases from V and 8 bases from J, leaving 15 bases between. Germline V gene data show CDR1 as SGHAT and CDR2 as FQNNGV. The CDR3 spells CASSAHAQGEKLFF. CDR3 DNA: TGTGCCAGCAGCGCCCACGCCCAGGGCGAAAAACTGTTTTTT.

This clonotype was counted only a few times. The chain combines TRBV7-3 with TRBJ2-1; D may correspond to TRBD1 or TRBD2 (6 bases each). This CDR3 spans 15 amino acids. The V and J ends lost 2 bases and 8 bases respectively, with 16 bases between them. The germline V gene has CDR1 SGHTA and CDR2 FQGTGA. The CDR3 is CASSLVPAGGDEQFF. In nucleotides, the CDR3 is TGTGCCAGCAGCTTAGTCCCAGCCGGGGGCGATGAGCAGTTCTTC.

The DNA for the CDR3 is TGTGCCAGCAGCACTCAATGGCGGGAGGAGCACGGGTCCTACAATGAGCAGTTCTTC. It encodes CASSTQWREEHGSYNEQFF. The V and J genes are TRBV7-9 and TRBJ2-1; 8 positions agree with TRBD2. The CDR3 totals 19 residues. The ends lost 5 bases at V and 1 base at J; junction bases unmatched: 16. Per the germline V gene, CDR1 is SEHNR and CDR2 is FQNEAQ (reference sequence).

The chain carries TRBV6-5 and TRBJ2-7; TRBD2 matches at 9 bases. J lost 4 bases, V lost 4 bases, and 8 bases had no gene match. The CDR3 length is 15 residues. The germline V gene has CDR1 MNHEY and CDR2 SVGAGI. CDR3 sequence (DNA): TGTGCCAGCAGTTCCCGCGGGAGGGCGAATTACGAGCAGTACTTC. Protein: CASSSRGRANYEQYF.

This clonotype turned up a few times. The CDR3 loop is CASSTSRDDYGYTF. CDR3 nucleotide sequence: TGCGCCAGCAGCACTAGCCGGGACGACTATGGCTACACCTTC. The chain combines TRBV5-1 with TRBJ1-2; D is possibly TRBD1 (5 bases). Trimming took 4 bases from V and 3 from J, leaving 13 bases between them. The CDR3 sequence is 14 residues long. In germline, CDR1 is SGHRS, CDR2 YFSETQ. The entire variable domain, with the rest obtained from reference TRBV5-1 and TRBJ1-2, is as follows: KAGVTQTPRYLIKTRGQQVTLSCSPISGHRSVSWYQQTPGQGLQFLFEYFSETQRNKGNFPGRFSGRQFSNSRSEMNVSTLELGDSALYLCASSTSRDDYGYTFGSGTRLTVV.

The chain joins TRBV5-6 to TRBJ2-1; no definite D call. Trimming took 3 bases from V and 7 from J, leaving 17 bases between them. Looked up from germline, CDR1 is SGHDT and CDR2 is YYEEEE. There are 15 residues in the CDR3. The CDR3 protein is CASSSLDLEGNEQFF. The DNA of the CDR3 is TGTGCCAGCAGCTCCTTGGACCTGGAAGGGAATGAGCAGTTCTTC.

This chain connects TRBV7-2 to TRBJ2-7; no clear D. Trimming pared 5 bases from V and 5 bases from J, leaving 7 bases between. The CDR3 covers 11 residues. CDR1 and CDR2 (germline): SGHTA, FQGNSA. CDR3 sequence: CASSRINEQYF. CDR3 nucleotides: TGTGCCAGCAGCCGGATCAACGAGCAGTACTTC.

This clonotype turned up a few times. The rearrangement uses TRBV29-1 and TRBJ2-7, with D possibly being TRBD1 (5 bases). The CDR3 is 11 residues long. Germline CDR1 SQVTM, CDR2 ANQGSEA. Trimming removed 6 bases from V and 6 bases from J, with 12 bases in between. DNA of the CDR3: TGCAGCGTCGCACGAAGGGGCGAGCAGTACTTC. Translated, it gives CSVARRGEQYF.